These 26 T cell receptor beta chains were sequenced from one sample in a study of blood T cell repertoires in COVID-19. Using immunoSEQ multiplex PCR, the repertoire was profiled, and TCRdb retains in-frame clones only, with some absent. This table holds around 230,000 clones, over 75% found once. The sequenced sample consisted of PBMCs or T cells enriched from blood (not recorded which). The receptors shown here come from a man aged 35 to 55 who had recovered from COVID-19.

The chain recombines TRBV5-4 with TRBJ2-7; TRBD2 matches at 7 bases. Germline CDR1 SGHNT, CDR2 YYREEE (reference sequence). This CDR3 region has 14 residues. V was clipped by 0 bases and J by 5 bases; unmatched bases: 5. The CDR3: CASSLGGSLDEQYF. The CDR3 DNA is TGTGCCAGCAGCTTGGGCGGGAGCCTTGACGAGCAGTACTTC.

The rearrangement links TRBV7-8 to TRBJ1-5, with a tentative D call TRBD1 (6 bases). Per germline, CDR1 SGHVS and CDR2 FQNEAQ. The CDR3 length is 16 residues. Trimming shortened V by 8 bases and J by 5 bases, and 22 bases separated the two germline ends. CDR3 DNA sequence: TGTGCCAGCGACTTTGGGGGCGACAGGAGTTATCAGCCCCAGCATTTT. It yields the protein CASDFGGDRSYQPQHF.

The CDR3 sequence: CASSLQSGSQETQYF. CDR3 bases: TGTGCCAGCAGCTTACAGTCAGGGTCCCAAGAGACCCAGTACTTC. The chain has TRBV11-2 and TRBJ2-5, with D tentatively TRBD1 (5 bases). Trimming removed 2 bases from V and 1 base from J, with 11 bases in between. The germline V gene has CDR1 SGHAT and CDR2 FQNNGV. The CDR3 covers 15 residues.

The chain employs TRBV3-1 (or the pseudogene TRBV3-2) and TRBJ1-3, with D possibly matching TRBD1 (5 bases). Germline V gene sequence: CDR1 LGHDT, CDR2 YNNKEL (reference sequence). CDR3 length: 13 residues. Deletions cut 8 bases from V and 0 bases from J, with 8 bases between. The CDR3 reads CASGGYSGNTIYF. CDR3 bases: TGTGCCAGCGGGGGGTACTCTGGAAACACCATATATTTT.

Only one count was recorded for this clone. The chain carries TRBV15 and TRBJ2-7; tentative D call: TRBD1 (6 bases). Germline CDR1 and CDR2: LNHNV and YYDKDF (reference sequence). Trimming left V 1 base short and J 7 bases short, with 23 bases between. The CDR3 spans 17 residues. The CDR3 sequence: CATSRVGASSRGKEQYF. CDR3 coding DNA: TGTGCCACCAGCAGAGTGGGGGCGTCATCACGAGGGAAAGAGCAGTACTTC.

CDR3 sequence: CASSLVTGFTETQYF. CDR3 coding DNA: TGTGCCAGCAGCTTGGTGACAGGATTCACGGAGACCCAGTACTTC. The chain couples TRBV5-4 to TRBJ2-5; a possible D gene is TRBD1 (6 bases). The CDR3 runs to 15 residues. CDR1 and CDR2 from the germline V gene are SGHNT and YYREEE (reference sequence). Trimming pared 0 bases from V and 5 bases from J, leaving 14 bases between.

This clone was recorded only once. The gene calls are TRBV5-1 and TRBJ2-1, with D tentatively TRBD2 (6 bases). Trimming removed 3 bases from V and 1 base from J, with 14 bases in between. The CDR3 is 16 amino acids. Germline loops: CDR1 SGHRS, CDR2 YFSETQ. DNA of the CDR3: TGCGCCAGCAGCTCCGGTGGGGGGTGGTCCTACAATGAGCAGTTCTTC. Its translation is CASSSGGGWSYNEQFF.

This chain uses TRBV12-3 or TRBV12-4 with TRBJ1-2; D unclear. The CDR3 length is 13 residues. V dropped 6 bases and J dropped 4 bases, with 12 bases sitting between them. The CDR3 is CASSTGASYGYTF. As DNA, the CDR3 is TGTGCCAGCAGCACGGGAGCCAGCTATGGCTACACCTTC.

The V call is TRBV19, the J call TRBJ1-5; 8 bases line up with TRBD1. The CDR3 sequence is 15 residues long. Germline lookup yields CDR1 LNHDA and CDR2 SQIVND (reference sequence). The junction had 7 bases not matched to a gene; V was cut back by 4 bases and J by 5 bases. The CDR3 loop is CASSKDRGKYQPQHF. The DNA for the CDR3 is TGTGCCAGTAGTAAAGACAGGGGAAAGTATCAGCCCCAGCATTTT.

This rearrangement joins TRBV5-1 to TRBJ1-4; D might be TRBD1 (5 bases). The germline gives CDR1 SGHRS, CDR2 YFSETQ. Between the trimmed V and J ends, which lost 4 bases and 2 bases, there was a span of 12 bases. This CDR3 is built from 15 residues. CDR3 sequence (DNA): TGCGCCAGCAGCGTGTCAGGGCCCACTAATGAAAAACTGTTTTTT. Its protein is CASSVSGPTNEKLFF. The whole variable domain, remainder taken from reference TRBV5-1 and TRBJ1-4, is KAGVTQTPRYLIKTRGQQVTLSCSPISGHRSVSWYQQTPGQGLQFLFEYFSETQRNKGNFPGRFSGRQFSNSRSEMNVSTLELGDSALYLCASSVSGPTNEKLFFGSGTQLSVL.

The rearrangement uses TRBV10-2 and TRBJ1-1; D gene uncertain. The V end was cut by 2 bases, the J end by 7 bases, with 8 bases between. Germline values: CDR1 WSHSY, CDR2 SAAADI. CDR3 length: 12 amino acids. CDR3 sequence reads: CASSENGLEAFF. The CDR3 nucleotides are TGCGCCAGCAGTGAGAACGGACTTGAAGCTTTCTTT.

This clone was counted between two and nine times. This chain links TRBV5-1 with TRBJ2-1, with a weak D call TRBD2 (6 bases). The CDR3 length is 16 residues. CDR1 and CDR2 (germline): SGHRS, YFSETQ. With 2 bases removed from V and 3 bases from J, the gap between germline ends came to 15 bases. DNA for the CDR3: TGCGCCAGCAGCTTTGGGGAGGCTCGGGGCTACAATGAGCAGTTCTTC. It encodes CASSFGEARGYNEQFF. The entire variable domain, with the rest obtained from reference TRBV5-1 and TRBJ2-1, is as follows: KAGVTQTPRYLIKTRGQQVTLSCSPISGHRSVSWYQQTPGQGLQFLFEYFSETQRNKGNFPGRFSGRQFSNSRSEMNVSTLELGDSALYLCASSFGEARGYNEQFFGPGTRLTVL.

The chain joins TRBV21-1 to TRBJ1-5; TRBD1, as called in the table, went unchecked against the DNA. TRBV21-1 is deemed a pseudogene. This CDR3 is built from 16 residues. The CDR3 reads CASSKRQGRGNQPQHF. CDR3 DNA: TGTGCCAGCAGCAAAAGGCAGGGAAGGGGCAATCAGCCCCAGCATTTT.

This clone was detected only once. J is TRBJ2-7 and V is TRBV19; D uncertain. V was pared by 10 bases and J by 2 bases, with 15 bases between. Germline-derived CDR1 and CDR2 are LNHDA and SQIVND (reference sequence). CDR3 length: 13 amino acids. CDR3 region: CATSQMGAYEQYF. Written as DNA, the CDR3 is TGTGCCACCTCCCAAATGGGCGCCTACGAGCAGTACTTC.

This chain joins TRBV19 and TRBJ2-1; 11 bases map to TRBD1. The junction had 4 bases not matched to a gene; V was cut back by 6 bases and J by 3 bases. The CDR3 is 15 amino acids. CDR1 LNHDA and CDR2 SQIVND come from the germline V gene (reference sequence). The CDR3 here is CASRPGQGVYNEQFF. Here the CDR3 DNA reads TGTGCCAGTAGACCGGGACAGGGGGTCTACAATGAGCAGTTCTTC.

CDR3 DNA: TGCAGCGTTGACCGTGGACAGGGTGGTTCAGATACGCAGTATTTT. It specifies CSVDRGQGGSDTQYF. V gene TRBV29-1 combines with J gene TRBJ2-3; 8 bases are a match to TRBD1. CDR1 SQVTM and CDR2 ANQGSEA come from the germline V gene. The CDR3 sequence is 15 residues long. After removal of 3 bases from V and 4 bases from J, the junction contained 9 bases not matched to a gene.

This clone was seen at least ten times. The V and J genes are TRBV10-2 and TRBJ2-1, with 7 bases that match TRBD2. CDR1 is WSHSY and CDR2 is SAAADI in the germline V gene. CDR3 length equals 14 residues. After removal of 0 bases from V and 13 bases from J, the junction contained 9 bases not matched to a gene. The CDR3 spells CASSESGGGRVQFF. As DNA, the CDR3 is TGCGCCAGCAGTGAGTCTGGGGGGGGACGAGTTCAGTTCTTC.

This clone was recorded only once. This rearrangement joins TRBV3-1 (or the pseudogene TRBV3-2) to TRBJ1-1; no firm D call. The germline V gene encodes CDR1 LGHDT and CDR2 YNNKEL (reference sequence). The V end was cut by 2 bases, the J end by 11 bases, with 15 bases between. The CDR3 has 13 amino acids. The CDR3 region is CASSQSGKLRAFF. CDR3 sequence (DNA): TGTGCCAGCAGCCAAAGCGGCAAACTGCGCGCTTTCTTT.

J is TRBJ2-7 and V is TRBV28; D uncertain. Germline V gene data show CDR1 as MDHEN and CDR2 as SYDVKM. The CDR3 has 13 residues. V gave up 1 base and J gave up 2 bases, with 6 bases separating them. CDR3 sequence: CASSLLGPYEQYF. In DNA form, the CDR3 reads TGTGCCAGCAGTTTATTGGGCCCCTACGAGCAGTACTTC.

This clone appeared a few times. This chain links TRBV24-1 with TRBJ2-1; possible D gene TRBD2, 5 bases. This CDR3 comprises 16 residues. The germline CDR1 and CDR2 sequences are KGHDR and SFDVKD. V lost 2 bases and J lost 3, with 13 bases in between. The CDR3 region is CATSDSSTRDYNEQFF. The CDR3 DNA sequence: TGTGCCACCAGTGATTCATCCACCCGGGACTACAATGAGCAGTTCTTC.

The chain couples TRBV5-4 to TRBJ2-5, with TRBD2 matching 14 bases. Trimming removed 4 bases from V and 2 bases from J; junction bases left unmatched: 7. Germline V gene lookup returns CDR1 SGHNT and CDR2 YYREEE (reference sequence). The CDR3 is 17 amino acids. CDR3 bases: TGTGCCAGCAGCCGTGGGACTAGCGGGGGCCATCAAGAGACCCAGTACTTC. Its protein product is CASSRGTSGGHQETQYF.

This chain links TRBV30 with TRBJ2-6; 7 nucleotides agree with TRBD2. V trimming: 7 bases; J trimming: 3 bases; junction bases outside the gene matches: 3. Germline V gives CDR1 GTSNPN, CDR2 SVGIG (reference sequence). The CDR3 length is 13 residues. DNA of the CDR3: TGTGCCTTGGCGGGGGTTGGGGCCAACGTCCTGACTTTC. This codes for CALAGVGANVLTF.

The V gene is TRBV28, the J gene TRBJ1-1, with no clear D. CDR1 and CDR2 (germline): MDHEN, SYDVKM. The CDR3 is 15 amino acids. V lost 2 bases and J lost 2, with 12 bases in between. CDR3 loop: CASSLQTRGNTEAFF. Here the CDR3 DNA reads TGTGCCAGCAGTTTACAGACCCGAGGTAACACTGAAGCTTTCTTT.

This clone appeared a single time. The genes are TRBV7-2 and TRBJ2-2, with 13 bases lining up with TRBD2. With 4 bases clipped from V and 0 bases from J, the junction kept 5 bases outside the gene matches. Germline-derived CDR1 and CDR2 are SGHTA and FQGNSA. The CDR3 extends over 18 amino acids. The CDR3 DNA reads TGTGCCAGCAGCTCCCGACTAGCGGGAGGTTCGAACACCGGGGAGCTGTTTTTT. This gives the protein CASSSRLAGGSNTGELFF.

The J gene is TRBJ1-5, the V gene TRBV12-3 or TRBV12-4; weak D call: TRBD1 (5 bases). CDR3 length: 13 residues. V was clipped by 6 bases and J by 6 bases, with 12 bases between them. The CDR3 reads CASRQGWGQPQHF. The CDR3 DNA sequence: TGTGCCAGCAGGCAGGGTTGGGGTCAGCCCCAGCATTTT.

The V call is TRBV5-4, the J call TRBJ1-3; D is uncertain. V was pared by 2 bases and J by 1 base, with 7 bases between. The CDR3 spans 14 residues. Germline values: CDR1 SGHNT, CDR2 YYREEE (reference sequence). The CDR3 bases are TGTGCCAGCAGCTTTTGGCAGTCTGGAAACACCATATATTTT. Translating gives CASSFWQSGNTIYF.